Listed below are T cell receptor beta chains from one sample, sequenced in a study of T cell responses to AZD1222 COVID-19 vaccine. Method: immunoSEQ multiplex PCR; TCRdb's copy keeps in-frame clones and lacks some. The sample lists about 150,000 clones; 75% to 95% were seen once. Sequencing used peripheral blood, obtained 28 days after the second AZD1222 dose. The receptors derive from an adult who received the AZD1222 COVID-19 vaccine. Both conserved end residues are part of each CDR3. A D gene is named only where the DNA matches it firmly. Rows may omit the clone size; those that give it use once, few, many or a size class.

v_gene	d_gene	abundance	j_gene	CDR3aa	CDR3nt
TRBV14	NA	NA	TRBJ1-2	CASSQGGAYGYTF	TGTGCCAGCAGCCAAGGTGGGGCCTATGGCTACACCTTC
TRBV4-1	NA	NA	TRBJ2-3	CASGLSGSTDTQYF	TGCGCCAGCGGACTGAGCGGGAGCACAGATACGCAGTATTTT
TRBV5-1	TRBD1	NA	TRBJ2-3	CASSITGTGDADTQYF	TGCGCCAGCAGCATAACCGGGACAGGGGACGCAGATACGCAGTATTTT
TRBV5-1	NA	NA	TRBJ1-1	CASSTSGTLNTEAFF	TGCGCCAGCAGCACGTCCGGGACACTGAACACTGAAGCTTTCTTT
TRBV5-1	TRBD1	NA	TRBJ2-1	CASSLAGTGGGTGEQFF	TGCGCCAGCAGCTTGGCGGGGACAGGGGGCGGAACGGGTGAGCAGTTCTTC
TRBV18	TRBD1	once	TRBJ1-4	CASSRPSGTGHTTNEKLFF	TGTGCCAGCTCACGCCCATCCGGGACAGGACATACAACTAATGAAAAACTGTTTTTT
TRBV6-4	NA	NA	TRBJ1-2	CASSRGELGYGYTF	TGTGCCAGCAGCCGCGGGGAGTTAGGCTATGGCTACACCTTC
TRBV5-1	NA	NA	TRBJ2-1	CASSLEQGYEQFF	TGCGCCAGCAGCTTGGAACAGGGCTATGAGCAGTTCTTC
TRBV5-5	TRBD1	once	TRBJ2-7	CASSVQGISYEQYF	TGTGCCAGCAGCGTACAGGGGATCTCCTACGAGCAGTACTTC
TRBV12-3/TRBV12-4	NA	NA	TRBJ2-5	CASTNQRAQYF	TGTGCCAGCACCAACCAACGGGCCCAGTACTTC